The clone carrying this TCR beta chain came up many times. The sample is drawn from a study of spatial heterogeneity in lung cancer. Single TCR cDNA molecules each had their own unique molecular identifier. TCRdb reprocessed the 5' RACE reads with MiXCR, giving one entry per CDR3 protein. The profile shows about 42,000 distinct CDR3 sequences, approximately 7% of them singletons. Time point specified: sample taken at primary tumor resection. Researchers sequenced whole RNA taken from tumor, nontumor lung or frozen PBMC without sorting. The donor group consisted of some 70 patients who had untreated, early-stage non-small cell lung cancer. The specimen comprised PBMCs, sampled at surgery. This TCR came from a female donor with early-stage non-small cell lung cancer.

In DNA, the CDR3 is TGTGCCACCAGCTCTCCAGGGGGTTCGAGCTCCTACGAGCAGTACTTC. This encodes CATSSPGGSSSYEQYF. The J gene is TRBJ2-7, the V gene TRBV15; 7 bases match TRBD1. This CDR3 has 16 amino acids. The germline CDR1 and CDR2 sequences are LNHNV and YYDKDF (reference sequence). After removal of 5 bases from V and 0 bases from J, the junction contained 10 bases not matched to a gene.